The T cell receptor beta chain under discussion was sequenced for a study of T cells in Graves' hyperthyroidism and ophthalmopathy. Many counts were recorded for this clonotype. The source material, RNA transcripts, was used to amplify TCR beta CDR3 regions. HTBI primers were employed in a first-round RT-PCR of the TCR CDR3. TCRdb ran MiXCR on the multiplex PCR reads and lists one entry per CDR3 protein. The repertoire includes approximately 690,000 distinct CDR3 sequences, around 21% of them detected once, and about 35% sits in the top ten. Diagnoses used clinical symptoms, serum thyroxine and TRAb, thyroid ultrasound and orbital computed tomography. The CDR3 contains 18 residues. Germline CDR1 and CDR2: KGHDR and SFDVKD. V lost 6 bases and J lost 0; bases outside the gene matches: 8.

V is TRBV24-1 and J is TRBJ2-1; 12 nucleotides match TRBD2. This TCR was sampled from a man aged 30 to 45 with Graves' ophthalmopathy. What was sequenced was blood. The CDR3 bases are TGTGCCACCAGTCGAAGTCTAGCGGGAGGGAGCTCCTACAATGAGCAGTTCTTC. Translated: CATSRSLAGGSSYNEQFF.